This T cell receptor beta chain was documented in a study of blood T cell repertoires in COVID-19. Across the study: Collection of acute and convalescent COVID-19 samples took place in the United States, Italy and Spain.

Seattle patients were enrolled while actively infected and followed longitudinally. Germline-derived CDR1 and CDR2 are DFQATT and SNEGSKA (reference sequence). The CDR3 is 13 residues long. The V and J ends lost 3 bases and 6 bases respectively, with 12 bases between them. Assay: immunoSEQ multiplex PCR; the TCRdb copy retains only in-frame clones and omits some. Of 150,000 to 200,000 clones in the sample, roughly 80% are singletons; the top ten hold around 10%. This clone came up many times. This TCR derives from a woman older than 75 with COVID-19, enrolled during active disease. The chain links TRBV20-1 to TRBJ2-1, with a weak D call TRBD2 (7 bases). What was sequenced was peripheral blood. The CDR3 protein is CSASQGGGNEQFF. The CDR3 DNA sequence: TGCAGTGCTAGTCAAGGGGGGGGCAATGAGCAGTTCTTC.